The 22 T cell receptor beta chains presented below share a single source sample, sequenced in a study of CD8+ T cells in alopecia areata. Treatment here: oral pan-JAK inhibitor, 5-10 mg twice daily. cDNA serving as the sequencing template came from extracted, reverse transcribed RNA. Profiling relied on immunoSEQ multiplex PCR, and the TCRdb table lists in-frame clones only, not all of them. Of 95,000 to 100,000 clones listed, more than 55% are singletons. The sample in question was CD8+ T cells sorted from blood, obtained at week 4, from a patient treated with tofacitinib. The receptors were sampled from a human donor with alopecia areata.

This rearrangement joins TRBV25-1 to TRBJ1-1; the D is unclear. Germline V gives CDR1 MGHDK, CDR2 SYGVNS. This CDR3 spans 13 amino acids. Trimming took off 6 bases at V and 1 base at J, with 9 bases between the two ends. The CDR3 DNA follows: TGTGCCAGCAGAACGGGGAGGAACACTGAAGCTTTCTTT. Amino acids: CASRTGRNTEAFF.

The gene calls are TRBV7-9 and TRBJ1-1; 7 nucleotides line up with TRBD1. From germline, CDR1 is SEHNR and CDR2 FQNEAQ (reference sequence). The CDR3 consists of 15 residues. V shed 1 base, J shed 0 bases, and the junction held 2 bases outside the gene matches. CDR3 residues: CASSLVQGMNTEAFF. For the CDR3, the DNA is TGTGCCAGCAGCTTAGTACAGGGGATGAACACTGAAGCTTTCTTT.

In this sample, this clone turned up a few times. The chain has TRBV25-1 and TRBJ2-5; D is ambiguous. The CDR3 is 12 amino acids. The V end lost 3 bases, the J end lost 2 bases, and 4 bases lay between the germline ends. Per the germline V gene, CDR1 is MGHDK and CDR2 is SYGVNS. The CDR3 DNA reads TGTGCCAGCAGTGAGGGGCAAGAGACCCAGTACTTC. Its translation is CASSEGQETQYF.

On this clone itself: One junction end does not reproduce the germline sequence, and a read error may be involved. The V call is TRBV4-3, the J call TRBJ2-5, with D perhaps TRBD2 (6 bases). The CDR3 extends over 13 amino acids. CDR1 and CDR2 from the germline V gene are LGHNA and YSLEER. CDR3: CASSQGSGARGDF. CDR3 bases: TGCGCCAGCAGCCAAGGCAGTGGGGCACGCGGGGACTTC.

The gene calls are TRBV3-1 (or the pseudogene TRBV3-2) and TRBJ1-4; D is undetermined. This CDR3 has 9 amino acids. Germline lookup yields CDR1 LGHDT and CDR2 YNNKEL (reference sequence). V shed 2 bases and J shed 17 bases, with 6 bases lying between them. The CDR3 loop reads CASSQRPFF. The CDR3 nucleotides are TGTGCCAGCAGCCAAAGACCATTTTTT.

The chain joins TRBV9 to TRBJ2-3; 7 nucleotides line up with TRBD2. Germline V CDR1 and CDR2: SGDLS, YYNGEE. The V and J ends lost 2 bases and 6 bases, in that order; junction bases with no gene match: 15. The CDR3 is 17 residues long. DNA for the CDR3: TGTGCCAGCAGCGTGAAAATAGCCGGGACTATAGGTGATACGCAGTATTTT. It translates to CASSVKIAGTIGDTQYF.

This chain joins TRBV6-5 and TRBJ2-1, with D tentatively TRBD2 (6 bases). The V end lost 4 bases, the J end lost 7 bases, and 20 bases lay between the germline ends. This CDR3 comprises 16 residues. Germline CDR1 MNHEY, CDR2 SVGAGI. In DNA form, the CDR3 reads TGTGCCAGCAGTTCCCACGTCCCGGGACTCGAAAATGAGCAGTTCTTC. Translating gives CASSSHVPGLENEQFF.

The chain combines TRBV14 with TRBJ1-2; 7 nucleotides match TRBD1. The CDR3 is made up of 14 amino acids. The J segment lost 7 bases and the V segment lost 0 bases, leaving 5 bases of the junction unmatched. CDR1 and CDR2 (germline): SGHDN, FVKESK. As DNA, the CDR3 is TGTGCCAGCAGCCAAGAAGGGGGCTTCGGTGGCTACACCTTC. Translation gives CASSQEGGFGGYTF.

The sample holds a few counts of this clone. The chain has TRBV5-1 and TRBJ1-3; D not certain. Germline V gene lookup returns CDR1 SGHRS and CDR2 YFSETQ. The V end was cut by 3 bases, the J end by 7 bases, with 11 bases between. The CDR3 has 13 residues. The CDR3 reads CASSSPTENTIYF. DNA for the CDR3: TGCGCCAGCAGCTCCCCGACTGAGAACACCATATATTTT.

The CDR3 region is CASSAVSSSYNEQFF. The CDR3 nucleotides read TGTGCCAGCAGCGCGGTTTCGAGCTCCTACAATGAGCAGTTCTTC. The V and J genes are TRBV9 and TRBJ2-1; D uncertain. The CDR3 is 15 residues long. V lost 3 bases and J lost 0, with 10 bases in between. CDR1 and CDR2 from the germline V gene are SGDLS and YYNGEE.

The count of this clone is one. V usage is TRBV30 and J usage is TRBJ2-5; D remains unclear. Germline-derived CDR1 and CDR2 are GTSNPN and SVGIG (reference sequence). V was pared by 1 base and J by 7 bases, with 4 bases between. The CDR3 is 10 residues long. This CDR3 reads CAWSAGTQYF. The CDR3 nucleotides are TGTGCCTGGAGTGCCGGGACCCAGTACTTC.

The chain carries TRBV5-1 and TRBJ2-3, with 7 bases aligning to TRBD2. CDR1 and CDR2 from the germline V gene are SGHRS and YFSETQ. CDR3 length: 16 residues. V shed 1 base, J shed 5 bases, and the junction held 10 bases outside the gene matches. The CDR3 region is CASSLTAGVLIDTQYF. The CDR3 region has the DNA TGCGCCAGCAGCTTGACGGCGGGAGTTCTTATAGATACGCAGTATTTT.

This clone was observed a few times. The chain combines TRBV30 with TRBJ2-7, with 7 bases identical to TRBD1. V shed 5 bases and J 0 bases; nucleotides not matched to a gene: 4. This CDR3 comprises 13 residues. Germline V gene sequence: CDR1 GTSNPN, CDR2 SVGIG (reference sequence). CDR3 sequence (DNA): TGTGCCTGGGGTTGGGACAGCTCCTACGAGCAGTACTTC. Its translation is CAWGWDSSYEQYF.

The gene calls are TRBV7-9 and TRBJ1-1, with D possibly being TRBD1 (5 bases). Trimming stripped 7 bases from V and 4 bases from J, with 19 bases between. CDR3 length equals 15 residues. Per germline, CDR1 SEHNR and CDR2 FQNEAQ (reference sequence). The CDR3 protein is CASTVTEGAGTEAFF. CDR3 DNA: TGTGCCAGCACCGTTACAGAAGGGGCGGGCACTGAAGCTTTCTTT.

The chain links TRBV7-2 to TRBJ1-1; perhaps TRBD1 as D (6 bases). V lost 4 bases and J 3 bases, leaving 12 bases between the germline ends. Germline CDR1 SGHTA, CDR2 FQGNSA. The CDR3 consists of 14 residues. The CDR3 DNA is TGTGCCAGCAGCTCACAGGGCTCTGACACTGAAGCTTTCTTT. Translation: CASSSQGSDTEAFF.

This CDR3 reads CASSQGPEQGYNEQFF. In nucleotides, the CDR3 is TGCGCCAGCAGCCAAGGCCCGGAACAGGGTTACAATGAGCAGTTCTTC. V and J are TRBV4-1 and TRBJ2-1, with D perhaps TRBD1 (6 bases). Germline V gene sequence: CDR1 MGHRA, CDR2 YSYEKL. This CDR3 has 16 amino acids. With 1 base removed from V and 4 bases from J, the gap between germline ends came to 14 bases.

V is TRBV7-3 and J is TRBJ2-2, with TRBD2 matching 7 bases. J was trimmed by 5 bases and V by 2 bases; bases with no gene match: 5. CDR3 length equals 15 residues. The V gene's germline CDR1 is SGHTA and CDR2 FQGTGA. CDR3 in amino acids: CASSLASGATGELFF. The CDR3 bases are TGTGCCAGCAGCTTAGCTAGCGGAGCAACCGGGGAGCTGTTTTTT.

The chain uses TRBV29-1 and TRBJ1-1; D gene ambiguous. This CDR3 has 12 residues. The V and J ends lost 4 bases and 0 bases respectively, with 6 bases between them. The germline CDR1 and CDR2 sequences are SQVTM and ANQGSEA. The CDR3 nucleotides are TGCAGCGTTGTGAGGTTGAACACTGAAGCTTTCTTT. Its translation: CSVVRLNTEAFF.

This clone has just a few counts. This sequence joins TRBV11-1 and TRBJ2-7; D is ambiguous. V was cut by 1 base and J by 3 bases, with 13 bases left in between. The CDR3 sequence is 15 residues long. Germline loops: CDR1 SGHAT, CDR2 FQDESV (reference sequence). The CDR3 nucleotides read TGTGCCAGCAGCTTAGTAGGCGGTCAAATCTACGAGCAGTACTTC. Translation: CASSLVGGQIYEQYF.

V is TRBV5-4 and J is TRBJ2-1, with 10 bases lining up with TRBD2. This CDR3 is 15 amino acids long. V lost 1 base to trimming and J lost 10 bases; unmatched junction nucleotides: 8. Germline assignment: CDR1 SGHNT and CDR2 YYREEE (reference sequence). The CDR3 protein is CASSLTLAGAGEQFF. The CDR3 region has the DNA TGTGCCAGCAGCTTGACGCTAGCGGGAGCAGGGGAGCAGTTCTTC.

The chain combines TRBV28 with TRBJ1-1; possible D gene TRBD1, 6 bases. The CDR3 contains 15 residues. CDR1 is MDHEN and CDR2 is SYDVKM in the germline V gene. The germline V and J ends were trimmed by 6 bases and 6 bases, with 20 bases remaining between them. This chain's CDR3 is CASSLLQGTAAEAFF. Written as DNA, the CDR3 is TGTGCCAGCAGCCTACTACAGGGCACGGCGGCTGAAGCTTTCTTT.

The chain recombines TRBV25-1 with TRBJ1-2; 9 nucleotides match TRBD1. Germline CDR1 is MGHDK and CDR2 is SYGVNS. The ends lost 4 bases at V and 6 bases at J; junction bases unmatched: 6. This CDR3 is built from 14 residues. The CDR3 nucleotides are TGTGCCAGCAGTGGGTGGACAGGGGCACATGGCTACACCTTC. This sequence encodes CASSGWTGAHGYTF.